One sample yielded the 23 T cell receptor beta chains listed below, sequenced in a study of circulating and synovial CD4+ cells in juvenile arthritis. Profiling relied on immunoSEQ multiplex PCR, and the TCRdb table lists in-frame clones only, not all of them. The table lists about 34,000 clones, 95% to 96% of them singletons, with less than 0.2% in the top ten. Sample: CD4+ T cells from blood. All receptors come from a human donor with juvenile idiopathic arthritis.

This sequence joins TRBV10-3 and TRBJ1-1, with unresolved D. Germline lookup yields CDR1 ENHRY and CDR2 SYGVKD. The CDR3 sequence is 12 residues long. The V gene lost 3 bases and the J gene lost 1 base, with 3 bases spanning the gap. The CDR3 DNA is TGTGCCATCAGTGACCAGAACACTGAAGCTTTCTTT. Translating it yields CAISDQNTEAFF.

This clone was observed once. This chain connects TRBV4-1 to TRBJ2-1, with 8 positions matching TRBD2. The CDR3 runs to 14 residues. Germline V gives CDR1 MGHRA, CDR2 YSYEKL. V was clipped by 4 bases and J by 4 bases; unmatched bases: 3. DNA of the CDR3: TGCGCCAGCAGCCCGGGGGGGGTATACAATGAGCAGTTCTTC. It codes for CASSPGGVYNEQFF.

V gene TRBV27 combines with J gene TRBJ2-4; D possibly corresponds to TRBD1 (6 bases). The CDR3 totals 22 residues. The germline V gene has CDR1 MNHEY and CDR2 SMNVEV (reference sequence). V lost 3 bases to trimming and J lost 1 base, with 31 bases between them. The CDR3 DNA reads TGTGCCAGCAGTTTGCAGGCCTCGGTGGGACAAAGGGAGATTATGGCCAAAAACATTCAGTACTTC. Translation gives CASSLQASVGQREIMAKNIQYF.

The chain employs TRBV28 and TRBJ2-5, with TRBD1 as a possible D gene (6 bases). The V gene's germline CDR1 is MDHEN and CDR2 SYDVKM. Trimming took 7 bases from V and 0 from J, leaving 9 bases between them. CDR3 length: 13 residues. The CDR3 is CASKGQYQETQYF. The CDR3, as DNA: TGTGCCAGCAAAGGACAGTACCAAGAGACCCAGTACTTC.

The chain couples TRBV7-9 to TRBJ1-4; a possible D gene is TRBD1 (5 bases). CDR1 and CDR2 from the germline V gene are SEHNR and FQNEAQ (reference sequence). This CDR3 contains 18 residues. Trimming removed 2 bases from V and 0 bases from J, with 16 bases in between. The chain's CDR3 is CASSLRGAGRSTNEKLFF. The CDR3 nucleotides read TGTGCCAGCAGCTTAAGGGGCGCAGGTCGGTCAACTAATGAAAAACTGTTTTTT.

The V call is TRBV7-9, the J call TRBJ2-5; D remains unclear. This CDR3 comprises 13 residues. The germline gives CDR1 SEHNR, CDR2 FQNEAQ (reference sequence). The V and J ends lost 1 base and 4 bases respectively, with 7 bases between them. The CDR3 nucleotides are TGTGCCAGCAGCTTAGGACATTCAGAGACCCAGTACTTC. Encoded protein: CASSLGHSETQYF.

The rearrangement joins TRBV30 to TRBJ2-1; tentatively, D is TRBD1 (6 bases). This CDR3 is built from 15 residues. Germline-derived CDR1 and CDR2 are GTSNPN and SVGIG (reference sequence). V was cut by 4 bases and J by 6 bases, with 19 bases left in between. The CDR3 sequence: CAWNRRGQAINEQFF. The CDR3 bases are TGTGCCTGGAATCGCCGGGGACAAGCAATCAATGAGCAGTTCTTC.

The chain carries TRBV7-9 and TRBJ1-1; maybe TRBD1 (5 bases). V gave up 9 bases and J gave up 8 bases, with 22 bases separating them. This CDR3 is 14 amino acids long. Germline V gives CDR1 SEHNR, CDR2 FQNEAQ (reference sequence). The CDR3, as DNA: TGTGCCAGAAGCCGAACGGGGGGTAGTCAGGAAGCTTTCTTT. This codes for CARSRTGGSQEAFF.

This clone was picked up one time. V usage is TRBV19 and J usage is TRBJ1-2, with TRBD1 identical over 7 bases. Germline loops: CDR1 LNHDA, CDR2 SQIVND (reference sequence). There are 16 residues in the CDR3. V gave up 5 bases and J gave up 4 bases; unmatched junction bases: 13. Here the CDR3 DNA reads TGTGCCAGTAGTTCTCCCCCGGGACAGAGCTTCTATGGCTACACCTTC. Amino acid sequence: CASSSPPGQSFYGYTF. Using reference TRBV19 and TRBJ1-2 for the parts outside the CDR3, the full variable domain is DGGITQSPKYLFRKEGQNVTLSCEQNLNHDAMYWYRQDPGQGLRLIYYSQIVNDFQKGDIAEGYSVSREKKESFPLTVTSAQKNPTAFYLCASSSPPGQSFYGYTFGSGTRLTVV.

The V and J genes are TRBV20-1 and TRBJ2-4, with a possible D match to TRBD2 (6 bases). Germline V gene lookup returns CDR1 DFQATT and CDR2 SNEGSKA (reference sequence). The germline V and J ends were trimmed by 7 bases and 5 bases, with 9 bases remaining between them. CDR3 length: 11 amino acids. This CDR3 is CSGTTQNIQYF. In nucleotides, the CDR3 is TGCAGTGGGACTACCCAAAACATTCAGTACTTC.

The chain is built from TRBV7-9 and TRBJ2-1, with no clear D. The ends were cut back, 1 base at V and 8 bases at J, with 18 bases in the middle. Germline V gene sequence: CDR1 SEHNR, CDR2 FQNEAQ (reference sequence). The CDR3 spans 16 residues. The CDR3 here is CASSLGSQMKQDEQFF. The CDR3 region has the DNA TGTGCCAGCAGCTTAGGGTCACAGATGAAGCAGGATGAGCAGTTCTTC.

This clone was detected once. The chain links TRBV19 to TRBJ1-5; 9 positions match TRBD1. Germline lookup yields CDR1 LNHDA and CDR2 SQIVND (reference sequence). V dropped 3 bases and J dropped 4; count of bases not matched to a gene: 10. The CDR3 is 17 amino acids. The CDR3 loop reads CASSIRTTGGRNQPQHF. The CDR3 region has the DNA TGTGCCAGTAGTATCAGAACCACAGGGGGCCGGAATCAGCCCCAGCATTTT.

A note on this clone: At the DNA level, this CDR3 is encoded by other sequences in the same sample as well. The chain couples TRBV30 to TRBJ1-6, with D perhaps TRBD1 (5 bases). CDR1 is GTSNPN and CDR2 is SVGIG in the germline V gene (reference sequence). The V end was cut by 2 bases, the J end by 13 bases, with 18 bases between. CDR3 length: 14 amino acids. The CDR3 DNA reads TGTGCCTGGAGTTTTCTTGGGGGGTCCTCCCCCCTCCACTTT. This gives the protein CAWSFLGGSSPLHF. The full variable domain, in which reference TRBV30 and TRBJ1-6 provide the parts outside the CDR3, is SQTIHQWPATLVQPVGSPLSLECTVEGTSNPNLYWYRQAAGRGLQLLFYSVGIGQISSEVPQNLSASRPQDRQFILSSKKLLLSDSGFYLCAWSFLGGSSPLHFGNGTRLTVT.

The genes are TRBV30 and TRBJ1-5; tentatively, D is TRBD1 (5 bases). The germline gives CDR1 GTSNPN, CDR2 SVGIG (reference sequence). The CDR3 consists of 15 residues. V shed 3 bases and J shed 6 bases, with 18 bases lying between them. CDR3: CAWRPGGVAVQPQHF. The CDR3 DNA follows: TGTGCCTGGAGGCCGGGGGGGGTGGCAGTTCAGCCCCAGCATTTT.

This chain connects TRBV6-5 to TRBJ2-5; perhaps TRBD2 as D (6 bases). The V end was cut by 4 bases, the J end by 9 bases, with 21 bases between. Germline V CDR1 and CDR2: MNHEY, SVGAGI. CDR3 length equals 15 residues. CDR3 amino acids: CASSSARRSRGSQYF. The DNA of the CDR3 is TGTGCCAGCAGTTCTGCCCGGCGGTCCCGGGGGTCCCAGTACTTC.

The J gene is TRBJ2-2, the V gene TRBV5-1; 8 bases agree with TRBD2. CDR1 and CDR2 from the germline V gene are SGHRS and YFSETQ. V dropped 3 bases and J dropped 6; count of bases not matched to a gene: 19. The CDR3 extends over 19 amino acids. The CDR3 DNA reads TGCGCCAGCAGCTCCGGGCGCGGACTAGCCCAGTGGGGGGCCGGGGAGCTGTTTTTT. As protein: CASSSGRGLAQWGAGELFF.

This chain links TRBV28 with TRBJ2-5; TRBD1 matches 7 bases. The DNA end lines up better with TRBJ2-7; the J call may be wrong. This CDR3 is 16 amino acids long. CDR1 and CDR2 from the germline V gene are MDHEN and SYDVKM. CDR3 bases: TGTGCCAGCAGTTCCGCTCGGACAGGTTACGTTACCGAGCAGTACTTC. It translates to CASSSARTGYVTEQYF.

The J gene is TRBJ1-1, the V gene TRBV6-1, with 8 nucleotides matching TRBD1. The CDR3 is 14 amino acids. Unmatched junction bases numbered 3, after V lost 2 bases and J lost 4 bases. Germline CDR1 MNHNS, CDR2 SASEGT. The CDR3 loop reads CASSERQGATEAFF. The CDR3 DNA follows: TGTGCCAGCAGTGAAAGGCAGGGGGCCACTGAAGCTTTCTTT.

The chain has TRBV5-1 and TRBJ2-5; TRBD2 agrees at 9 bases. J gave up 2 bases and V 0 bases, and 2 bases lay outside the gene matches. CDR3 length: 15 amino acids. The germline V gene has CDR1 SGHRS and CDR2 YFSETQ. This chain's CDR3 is CASSLALAGQETQYF. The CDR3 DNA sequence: TGCGCCAGCAGCTTGGCCCTAGCGGGACAAGAGACCCAGTACTTC.

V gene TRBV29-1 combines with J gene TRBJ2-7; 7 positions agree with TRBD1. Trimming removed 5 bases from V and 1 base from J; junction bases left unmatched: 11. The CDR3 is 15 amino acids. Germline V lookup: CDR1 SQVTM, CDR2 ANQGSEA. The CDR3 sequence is CSVQGRTGLSYEQYF. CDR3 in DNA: TGCAGCGTTCAGGGTCGGACAGGCTTATCCTACGAGCAGTACTTC.

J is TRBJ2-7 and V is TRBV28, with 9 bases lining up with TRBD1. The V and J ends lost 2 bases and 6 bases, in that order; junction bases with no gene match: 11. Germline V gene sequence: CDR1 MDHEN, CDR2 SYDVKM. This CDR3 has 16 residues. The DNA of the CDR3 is TGTGCCAGCAGTTTACGACAGGGGGTTATGGTCACCGAGCAGTACTTC. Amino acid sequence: CASSLRQGVMVTEQYF.

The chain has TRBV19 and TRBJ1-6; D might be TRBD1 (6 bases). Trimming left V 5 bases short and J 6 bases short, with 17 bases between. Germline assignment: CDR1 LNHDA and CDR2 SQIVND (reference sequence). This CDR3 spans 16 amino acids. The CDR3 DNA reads TGTGCCAGTAGTCGAATTGAAGGGGGATTTAATTCACCCCTCCACTTT. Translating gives CASSRIEGGFNSPLHF.

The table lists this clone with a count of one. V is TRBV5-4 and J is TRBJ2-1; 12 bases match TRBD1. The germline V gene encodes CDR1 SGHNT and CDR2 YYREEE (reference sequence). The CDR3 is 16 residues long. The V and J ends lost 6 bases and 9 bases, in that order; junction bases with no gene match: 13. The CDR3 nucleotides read TGTGCCAGCATCACCTCGCCGGGACAGGGGGCCGTTGAGCAGTTCTTC. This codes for CASITSPGQGAVEQFF.